Listed below are T cell receptor beta chains from one sample, sequenced in a study of OX40 agonist ivuxolimab in advanced cancers. The table came from immunoSEQ multiplex PCR; TCRdb's copy has only in-frame clones and leaves some out. The table records about 81,000 clones, about 88% of them present only once. The sequenced sample was CD4+ or CD8+ T cells sorted from blood, obtained in a trial of the OX40 agonist ivuxolimab. These receptors all come from an adult with an advanced solid tumor such as melanoma, head and neck, liver or kidney cancer. CDR3s include the opening cysteine and the closing phenylalanine or tryptophan. The D gene is left open where the match is weak. A row's size may be missing; if present it is once, few, many or a size class.

D gene: .; V gene: TRBV11-2; J gene: TRBJ1-1; clone size: .; CDR3 protein: CASSGGNTEAFF; CDR3 DNA: TGTGCCAGCAGCGGGGGGAACACTGAAGCTTTCTTT
D gene: .; V gene: TRBV6-1; J gene: TRBJ1-2; clone size: .; CDR3 protein: CASSAGHGYTF; CDR3 DNA: TGTGCCAGCAGCGCAGGCCATGGCTACACCTTC
D gene: .; V gene: TRBV29-1; J gene: TRBJ1-2; clone size: .; CDR3 protein: CSVSSGDYGYTF; CDR3 DNA: TGCAGCGTTAGTTCAGGTGACTATGGCTACACCTTC
D gene: .; V gene: TRBV7-8; J gene: TRBJ2-5; clone size: .; CDR3 protein: CASSLTRGFQETQYF; CDR3 DNA: TGTGCCAGCAGCTTAACAAGGGGGTTCCAAGAGACCCAGTACTTC
D gene: .; V gene: TRBV2; J gene: TRBJ2-5; clone size: .; CDR3 protein: CASAPRPSEAQYF; CDR3 DNA: TGTGCCAGCGCCCCACGGCCGTCTGAGGCCCAGTACTTC
D gene: .; V gene: TRBV2; J gene: TRBJ1-1; clone size: .; CDR3 protein: CASSEVRDTEAFF; CDR3 DNA: TGTGCCAGCAGTGAAGTAAGGGACACTGAAGCTTTCTTT
D gene: .; V gene: TRBV4-1; J gene: TRBJ2-7; clone size: .; CDR3 protein: CASSQVFGTSTYEQYF; CDR3 DNA: TGCGCCAGCAGCCAAGTATTCGGCACTAGTACCTACGAGCAGTACTTC
D gene: TRBD1; V gene: TRBV5-1; J gene: TRBJ1-1; clone size: .; CDR3 protein: CASSPFTPGGAGNTEAFF; CDR3 DNA: TGCGCCAGCAGCCCCTTCACACCAGGGGGCGCAGGAAACACTGAAGCTTTCTTT
D gene: .; V gene: TRBV7-2; J gene: TRBJ1-5; clone size: .; CDR3 protein: CASSFDSTSNQPQHF; CDR3 DNA: TGTGCCAGCAGCTTCGACAGTACGAGCAATCAGCCCCAGCATTTT
D gene: .; V gene: TRBV7-2; J gene: TRBJ1-5; clone size: .; CDR3 protein: CASSLFPQPQHF; CDR3 DNA: TGTGCCAGCAGCTTATTTCCCCAGCCCCAGCATTTT
D gene: TRBD1; V gene: TRBV29-1; J gene: TRBJ1-5; clone size: .; CDR3 protein: CSVGSGTGDQPQHF; CDR3 DNA: TGCAGCGTTGGATCAGGGACAGGGGATCAGCCCCAGCATTTT
D gene: .; V gene: TRBV11-2; J gene: TRBJ1-2; clone size: once; CDR3 protein: CASSAIANYGYTF; CDR3 DNA: TGTGCCAGCAGCGCAATAGCTAACTATGGCTACACCTTC
D gene: .; V gene: TRBV4-2; J gene: TRBJ2-5; clone size: .; CDR3 protein: CASRLADSLTTEETQYF; CDR3 DNA: TGTGCCAGCAGATTGGCGGACTCATTAACTACCGAAGAGACCCAGTACTTC
D gene: .; V gene: TRBV18; J gene: TRBJ1-1; clone size: .; CDR3 protein: CASSPKDAPPGLNTEAFF; CDR3 DNA: TGTGCCAGCTCACCGAAAGACGCTCCCCCAGGGCTGAACACTGAAGCTTTCTTT
D gene: .; V gene: TRBV19; J gene: TRBJ1-2; clone size: .; CDR3 protein: CASSRQGYGYTF; CDR3 DNA: TGTGCCAGTAGTAGACAAGGCTATGGCTACACCTTC
D gene: .; V gene: TRBV4-1; J gene: TRBJ2-7; clone size: .; CDR3 protein: CASSEGYFSYEQYF; CDR3 DNA: TGCGCCAGCAGCGAAGGGTACTTCTCCTACGAGCAGTACTTC
D gene: TRBD2; V gene: TRBV10-3; J gene: TRBJ2-1; clone size: .; CDR3 protein: CAIRTRGGSSYNEQFF; CDR3 DNA: TGTGCCATCAGGACTCGGGGGGGGAGCTCCTACAATGAGCAGTTCTTC
D gene: .; V gene: TRBV6-1; J gene: TRBJ1-5; clone size: .; CDR3 protein: CASSGDGYSNQPQHF; CDR3 DNA: TGTGCCAGCAGCGGGGACGGATATAGCAATCAGCCCCAGCATTTT
D gene: .; V gene: TRBV5-4; J gene: TRBJ1-5; clone size: .; CDR3 protein: CASSLAGGFGNQPQHF; CDR3 DNA: TGTGCCAGCAGTCTAGCCGGGGGGTTCGGTAATCAGCCCCAGCATTTT
D gene: .; V gene: TRBV21-1; J gene: TRBJ2-7; clone size: .; CDR3 protein: CASSKEGRANEQYF; CDR3 DNA: TGTGCCAGCAGCAAAGAGGGAAGAGCGAACGAGCAGTACTTC
D gene: .; V gene: TRBV13; J gene: TRBJ2-7; clone size: few; CDR3 protein: CASRAGSYEQYF; CDR3 DNA: TGTGCCAGCAGGGCCGGGAGCTACGAGCAGTACTTC
D gene: .; V gene: TRBV18; J gene: TRBJ2-1; clone size: .; CDR3 protein: CASSLLGGDYNEQFF; CDR3 DNA: TGTGCCAGCTCACTCCTAGGTGGGGATTACAATGAGCAGTTCTTC
D gene: TRBD1; V gene: TRBV28; J gene: TRBJ1-2; clone size: .; CDR3 protein: CASRGTGGNGYTF; CDR3 DNA: TGTGCCAGCAGGGGGACAGGGGGCAATGGCTACACCTTC
D gene: .; V gene: TRBV7-3; J gene: TRBJ1-5; clone size: .; CDR3 protein: CASSLSLGEPQHF; CDR3 DNA: TGTGCCAGCAGCTTATCCCTTGGGGAACCCCAGCATTTT
D gene: .; V gene: TRBV19; J gene: TRBJ2-1; clone size: .; CDR3 protein: CASSSPRGEQFF; CDR3 DNA: TGTGCCAGTAGTTCCCCCCGAGGTGAGCAGTTCTTC
D gene: .; V gene: TRBV29-1; J gene: TRBJ1-1; clone size: once; CDR3 protein: CSAPDPGRTEAFF; CDR3 DNA: TGCAGCGCCCCGGACCCAGGGAGGACTGAAGCTTTCTTT
D gene: .; V gene: TRBV6-1; J gene: TRBJ1-5; clone size: .; CDR3 protein: CASTTWGGNQPQHF; CDR3 DNA: TGTGCCAGCACCACCTGGGGGGGGAACCAGCCCCAGCATTTT
D gene: .; V gene: TRBV6-5; J gene: TRBJ2-2; clone size: .; CDR3 protein: CASRLQGTGELFF; CDR3 DNA: TGTGCCAGCAGGCTGCAGGGAACCGGGGAGCTGTTTTTT
D gene: .; V gene: TRBV5-1; J gene: TRBJ2-2; clone size: once; CDR3 protein: CASSLSPGNGELFF; CDR3 DNA: TGCGCCAGCAGCCTATCCCCGGGCAACGGGGAGCTGTTTTTT
D gene: TRBD2; V gene: TRBV4-1; J gene: TRBJ2-3; clone size: .; CDR3 protein: CASSQRSGGQSTDTQYF; CDR3 DNA: TGCGCCAGCAGCCAACGGAGCGGGGGCCAGAGCACAGATACGCAGTATTTT
D gene: .; V gene: TRBV9; J gene: TRBJ2-5; clone size: .; CDR3 protein: CASSAAPGIGQETQYF; CDR3 DNA: TGTGCCAGCAGCGCCGCCCCGGGGATCGGCCAAGAGACCCAGTACTTC
D gene: TRBD1; V gene: TRBV5-1; J gene: TRBJ1-1; clone size: .; CDR3 protein: CASSLAFGQGNLAFF; CDR3 DNA: TGCGCCAGCAGCTTGGCCTTTGGACAGGGGAACTTAGCTTTCTTT
D gene: TRBD1; V gene: TRBV6-5; J gene: TRBJ2-1; clone size: .; CDR3 protein: CASNGQGGGNEQFF; CDR3 DNA: TGTGCCAGCAATGGACAGGGGGGCGGGAATGAGCAGTTCTTC
D gene: TRBD2; V gene: TRBV9; J gene: TRBJ2-3; clone size: few; CDR3 protein: CASTLGLAGTDTQYF; CDR3 DNA: TGTGCCAGCACCTTGGGACTAGCAGGCACAGATACGCAGTATTTT
D gene: TRBD2; V gene: TRBV19; J gene: TRBJ2-3; clone size: .; CDR3 protein: CASSIGGITDTQYF; CDR3 DNA: TGTGCCAGTAGTATCGGGGGGATCACAGATACGCAGTATTTT
D gene: .; V gene: TRBV6-4; J gene: TRBJ1-6; clone size: .; CDR3 protein: CASRDGAAYNSPLHF; CDR3 DNA: TGTGCCAGCCGTGATGGGGCGGCCTATAATTCACCCCTCCACTTT
D gene: .; V gene: TRBV6-6; J gene: TRBJ1-1; clone size: .; CDR3 protein: CASSSPFGNTEAFF; CDR3 DNA: TGTGCCAGCAGTTCCCCTTTCGGGAACACTGAAGCTTTCTTT
D gene: .; V gene: TRBV5-6; J gene: TRBJ1-1; clone size: few; CDR3 protein: CASSLDGGGGLF; CDR3 DNA: TGTGCCAGCAGCTTGGACGGGGGCGGCGGGCTCTTT
D gene: .; V gene: TRBV4-3; J gene: TRBJ2-7; clone size: .; CDR3 protein: CASSQERASSFEQYF; CDR3 DNA: TGCGCCAGCAGCCAAGAGAGGGCCTCGTCCTTCGAGCAGTACTTC
D gene: TRBD1; V gene: TRBV2; J gene: TRBJ2-5; clone size: .; CDR3 protein: CASSANRGQETQYF; CDR3 DNA: TGTGCCAGCAGTGCGAACAGGGGGCAAGAGACCCAGTACTTC
D gene: .; V gene: TRBV5-1; J gene: TRBJ1-2; clone size: once; CDR3 protein: CASSLASRGYTF; CDR3 DNA: TGCGCCAGCAGCTTGGCCTCTCGGGGCTACACCTTC
D gene: .; V gene: TRBV18; J gene: TRBJ2-7; clone size: .; CDR3 protein: CASSPTLYEQYF; CDR3 DNA: TGTGCCAGCTCGCCGACCCTATACGAGCAGTACTTC
D gene: .; V gene: TRBV10-3; J gene: TRBJ1-2; clone size: .; CDR3 protein: CAISERGFYGYTF; CDR3 DNA: TGTGCCATCAGTGAACGGGGTTTCTATGGCTACACCTTC
D gene: .; V gene: TRBV5-6; J gene: TRBJ1-3; clone size: .; CDR3 protein: CASSSVAGTGNTIYF; CDR3 DNA: TGTGCCAGCAGCTCGGTGGCAGGGACTGGAAACACCATATATTTT
D gene: TRBD1; V gene: TRBV5-4; J gene: TRBJ2-1; clone size: .; CDR3 protein: CASSTVQGDVEQFF; CDR3 DNA: TGTGCCAGCAGCACCGTCCAGGGGGACGTTGAGCAGTTCTTC
D gene: TRBD2; V gene: TRBV7-6; J gene: TRBJ2-2; clone size: .; CDR3 protein: CASSLVLAGGTNTGELFF; CDR3 DNA: TGTGCCAGCAGCTTAGTGTTAGCGGGGGGCACGAACACCGGGGAGCTGTTTTTT
D gene: TRBD2; V gene: TRBV7-3; J gene: TRBJ2-3; clone size: .; CDR3 protein: CASSSLAGALDTQYF; CDR3 DNA: TGTGCCAGCAGCTCCCTAGCGGGCGCATTGGATACGCAGTATTTT
D gene: .; V gene: TRBV5-6; J gene: TRBJ2-3; clone size: .; CDR3 protein: CASSQDAATDTQYF; CDR3 DNA: TGTGCCAGCAGCCAAGACGCAGCCACAGATACGCAGTATTTT
D gene: .; V gene: TRBV9; J gene: TRBJ2-5; clone size: once; CDR3 protein: CASSVMGGGAQETQYF; CDR3 DNA: TGTGCCAGCAGCGTAATGGGTGGGGGGGCCCAAGAGACCCAGTACTTC
D gene: .; V gene: TRBV6-1; J gene: TRBJ1-2; clone size: .; CDR3 protein: CASSLTGRANYGYTF; CDR3 DNA: TGTGCCAGCAGCCTCACAGGGAGAGCTAACTATGGCTACACCTTC
D gene: TRBD1; V gene: TRBV7-3; J gene: TRBJ2-7; clone size: .; CDR3 protein: CASSFGQGNYEQYF; CDR3 DNA: TGTGCCAGCAGCTTTGGACAGGGAAACTACGAGCAGTACTTC
D gene: .; V gene: TRBV19; J gene: TRBJ1-6; clone size: .; CDR3 protein: CASSIGLGNSPLHF; CDR3 DNA: TGTGCCAGTAGTATAGGTCTCGGGAATTCACCCCTCCACTTT
D gene: .; V gene: TRBV6-1; J gene: TRBJ2-1; clone size: .; CDR3 protein: CASSGDRVYNEQFF; CDR3 DNA: TGTGCCAGCAGTGGGGACCGGGTCTACAATGAGCAGTTCTTC